These T cell receptor beta chains were read from a single sample in a study of CD8 T cells in ankylosing spondylitis. From the 5' RACE reads, TCRdb called clonotypes with MiXCR, one entry per CDR3 protein. Among more than 30,000 distinct CDR3 sequences listed, around an eighth were seen once. Sample: synovial fluid, either unsorted or a sorted T cell fraction (not recorded which). The receptors stem from a male donor with ankylosing spondylitis. Each CDR3 is given with its conserved first and last residue. A D gene is named only where the DNA matches it firmly. Clone size, where shown, is once, few, many, or a class for clones that have expanded.

clone_size: NA
v_call: TRBV27
j_call: TRBJ2-1
d_call: TRBD2
cdr3_length: 16
cdr3_nt: TGTGCCAGCAGTTTATGGGGGACTAGCGCTTACAATGAGCAGTTCTTC
cdr3_aa: CASSLWGTSAYNEQFF

clone_size: many
v_call: TRBV7-9
j_call: TRBJ2-1
d_call: TRBD2
cdr3_length: 17
cdr3_nt: TGTGCCAGCAGCCCCCCCCAACTAGCGGGAGGTTCCAATGAGCAGTTCTTC
cdr3_aa: CASSPPQLAGGSNEQFF

clone_size: few
v_call: TRBV6-2/TRBV6-3
j_call: TRBJ2-1
d_call: NA
cdr3_length: 12
cdr3_nt: TGTGCCGTCGCGCACTCCTACAATGAGCAGTTCTTC
cdr3_aa: CAVAHSYNEQFF

clone_size: NA
v_call: TRBV9
j_call: TRBJ2-7
d_call: NA
cdr3_length: 16
cdr3_nt: TGTGCCAGCAGCTCCCAGTCCCGGGACGGGTACTACGAGCAGTACTTC
cdr3_aa: CASSSQSRDGYYEQYF

clone_size: many
v_call: TRBV20-1
j_call: TRBJ2-7
d_call: NA
cdr3_length: 13
cdr3_nt: TGCAGTGCCGGGGGGCAGGAACCTTACGAGCAGTACTTC
cdr3_aa: CSAGGQEPYEQYF

clone_size: many
v_call: TRBV4-1
j_call: TRBJ2-2
d_call: NA
cdr3_length: 15
cdr3_nt: TGCGCCAGCAGCCAAGTGCAGGGGGGTTCCGGGGAGCTGTTTTTT
cdr3_aa: CASSQVQGGSGELFF

clone_size: few
v_call: TRBV28
j_call: TRBJ2-5
d_call: TRBD2
cdr3_length: 16
cdr3_nt: TGTGCCAGCAGTTCACTCGGGGGGAGCGGTGGAGAGACCCAGTACTTC
cdr3_aa: CASSSLGGSGGETQYF

clone_size: NA
v_call: TRBV20-1
j_call: TRBJ1-2
d_call: NA
cdr3_length: 13
cdr3_nt: TGCAGTGCTAGAGATAGCAGGGGCGATGGCTACACCTTC
cdr3_aa: CSARDSRGDGYTF

clone_size: NA
v_call: TRBV29-1
j_call: TRBJ1-1
d_call: NA
cdr3_length: 13
cdr3_nt: TGCAGCGTTGAGCAGAACATGAACACTGAAGCTTTCTTT
cdr3_aa: CSVEQNMNTEAFF

clone_size: few
v_call: TRBV27
j_call: TRBJ1-2
d_call: NA
cdr3_length: 12
cdr3_nt: TGTGCCAGCAGTTCTACCTTTACTACCTACACCTTC
cdr3_aa: CASSSTFTTYTF

clone_size: NA
v_call: TRBV5-6
j_call: TRBJ2-2
d_call: TRBD2
cdr3_length: 20
cdr3_nt: TGTGCCAGCAGCTTGTGGGGAGTTCTAGCGGGAGGGCCGGTCACCGGGGAGCTGTTTTTT
cdr3_aa: CASSLWGVLAGGPVTGELFF

clone_size: NA
v_call: TRBV11-2
j_call: TRBJ1-2
d_call: NA
cdr3_length: 15
cdr3_nt: TGTGCCAGCAGCTTGCCGGGGGAGGGCTCGTATGGCTACACCTTC
cdr3_aa: CASSLPGEGSYGYTF

clone_size: many
v_call: TRBV7-2
j_call: TRBJ2-5
d_call: TRBD1
cdr3_length: 13
cdr3_nt: TGTGCCAGCAGTCTCTGGACAGGGGAGACCCAGTACTTC
cdr3_aa: CASSLWTGETQYF

clone_size: many
v_call: TRBV13
j_call: TRBJ2-6
d_call: NA
cdr3_length: 16
cdr3_nt: TGTGCCAGCAGCTTAGAAGGAGACTCTGGGGCCAACGTCCTGACTTTC
cdr3_aa: CASSLEGDSGANVLTF

clone_size: many
v_call: TRBV6-2/TRBV6-3
j_call: TRBJ2-5
d_call: TRBD1
cdr3_length: 15
cdr3_nt: TGTGCCAGCAGTTACGGGGACAGGGGGCCGGAGACCCAGTACTTC
cdr3_aa: CASSYGDRGPETQYF

clone_size: NA
v_call: TRBV4-1
j_call: TRBJ2-7
d_call: NA
cdr3_length: 14
cdr3_nt: TGCGCCAGCAGCACCTTGATTACGTCCTACGAGCAGTACTTC
cdr3_aa: CASSTLITSYEQYF

clone_size: few
v_call: TRBV20-1
j_call: TRBJ2-1
d_call: NA
cdr3_length: 14
cdr3_nt: TGCAGTGCTAGCCCAGGGCAAGCCTACAATGAGCAGTTCTTC
cdr3_aa: CSASPGQAYNEQFF

clone_size: once
v_call: TRBV12-3/TRBV12-4
j_call: TRBJ2-2
d_call: NA
cdr3_length: 15
cdr3_nt: TGTGCCAGCAGTTACCCCAGGGGGGGCACCGGGGAGCTGTTTTTT
cdr3_aa: CASSYPRGGTGELFF

clone_size: many
v_call: TRBV20-1
j_call: TRBJ2-3
d_call: TRBD2
cdr3_length: 14
cdr3_nt: TGCAGTGCTAGTACTAGCGGGGGCACAGATACGCAGTATTTT
cdr3_aa: CSASTSGGTDTQYF

clone_size: few
v_call: TRBV10-3
j_call: TRBJ2-1
d_call: NA
cdr3_length: 16
cdr3_nt: TGTGCCATCAGTGAGTCACGAGGATCCCCCTACAATGAGCAGTTCTTC
cdr3_aa: CAISESRGSPYNEQFF

clone_size: many
v_call: TRBV7-2
j_call: TRBJ2-7
d_call: NA
cdr3_length: 16
cdr3_nt: TGTGCCAGCAGCTCCCCCCAGTGGTATTCGTCCTACGAGCAGTACTTC
cdr3_aa: CASSSPQWYSSYEQYF

clone_size: many
v_call: TRBV20-1
j_call: TRBJ1-1
d_call: TRBD1
cdr3_length: 12
cdr3_nt: TGCAGTGTCTGGACAGGGAACACTGAAGCTTTCTTT
cdr3_aa: CSVWTGNTEAFF

clone_size: many
v_call: TRBV4-2
j_call: TRBJ2-3
d_call: TRBD2
cdr3_length: 16
cdr3_nt: TGTGCCAGCAGCCAAGATCGAGCGGGAGGGTCTGATACGCAGTATTTT
cdr3_aa: CASSQDRAGGSDTQYF

clone_size: many
v_call: TRBV6-1
j_call: TRBJ1-6
d_call: NA
cdr3_length: 17
cdr3_nt: TGTGCCAGCAGTGAAGCAGCGTCCACGACGCGGTATTCACCCCTCCACTTT
cdr3_aa: CASSEAASTTRYSPLHF

clone_size: many
v_call: TRBV29-1
j_call: TRBJ2-7
d_call: NA
cdr3_length: 11
cdr3_nt: TGCAGCGTGGGGGGACTTAGCGAGCAGTACTTC
cdr3_aa: CSVGGLSEQYF

clone_size: NA
v_call: TRBV6-4
j_call: TRBJ2-7
d_call: TRBD2
cdr3_length: 15
cdr3_nt: TGTGCCAGCAGTGAAGCGAGCGGGGGGACCTACGAGCAGTACTTC
cdr3_aa: CASSEASGGTYEQYF

clone_size: many
v_call: TRBV6-5
j_call: TRBJ2-1
d_call: TRBD2
cdr3_length: 16
cdr3_nt: TGTGCCAGCAGTTACTCGATGAGTCTAGCGGGTAATGAGCAGTTCTTC
cdr3_aa: CASSYSMSLAGNEQFF

clone_size: NA
v_call: TRBV12-3/TRBV12-4
j_call: TRBJ1-2
d_call: NA
cdr3_length: 13
cdr3_nt: TGTGCCAGCACCGGGTGGGGGAACTATGGCTACACCTTC
cdr3_aa: CASTGWGNYGYTF

clone_size: NA
v_call: TRBV20-1
j_call: TRBJ1-2
d_call: TRBD1
cdr3_length: 13
cdr3_nt: TGCAGTGCTCCATCGACAGGGTACTATGGCTACACCTTC
cdr3_aa: CSAPSTGYYGYTF

clone_size: NA
v_call: TRBV20-1
j_call: TRBJ2-4
d_call: NA
cdr3_length: 9
cdr3_nt: TGCAGTGCTGGGGACATTCAGTACTTC
cdr3_aa: CSAGDIQYF

clone_size: NA
v_call: TRBV7-9
j_call: TRBJ2-4
d_call: NA
cdr3_length: 15
cdr3_nt: TGTGCCAGCAGCCGTCCCGGCCTAGCCAAAAACATTCAGTACTTC
cdr3_aa: CASSRPGLAKNIQYF

clone_size: NA
v_call: TRBV7-2
j_call: TRBJ2-7
d_call: NA
cdr3_length: 15
cdr3_nt: TGTGCCAGCAGCTTATGGCAGGGGTGGAACTACGAGCAGTACTTC
cdr3_aa: CASSLWQGWNYEQYF

clone_size: many
v_call: TRBV5-1
j_call: TRBJ2-7
d_call: TRBD2
cdr3_length: 15
cdr3_nt: TGCGCCAGCAGCCTGAATAGCGGGAGGTCGTACGAGCAGTACTTC
cdr3_aa: CASSLNSGRSYEQYF

clone_size: few
v_call: TRBV4-2
j_call: TRBJ1-1
d_call: NA
cdr3_length: 15
cdr3_nt: TGTGCCAGCAGCCCCTTGCAGGGGATGAACACTGAAGCTTTCTTT
cdr3_aa: CASSPLQGMNTEAFF

clone_size: few
v_call: TRBV7-8
j_call: TRBJ1-3
d_call: TRBD1
cdr3_length: 15
cdr3_nt: TGTGCCAGCAGCCCATACAGGGGCTCTGGAAACACCATATATTTT
cdr3_aa: CASSPYRGSGNTIYF

clone_size: NA
v_call: TRBV11-1
j_call: TRBJ2-3
d_call: NA
cdr3_length: 18
cdr3_nt: TGTGCCAGCAGCGTAGAAGCGGGGACAGCCAGTTTCGGGGATACGCAGTATTTT
cdr3_aa: CASSVEAGTASFGDTQYF

clone_size: NA
v_call: TRBV5-5
j_call: TRBJ2-1
d_call: NA
cdr3_length: 17
cdr3_nt: TGTGCCAGCAGCCCCAAGGTGTTGCGGGATTCCTACAATGAGCAGTTCTTC
cdr3_aa: CASSPKVLRDSYNEQFF

clone_size: many
v_call: TRBV6-5
j_call: TRBJ1-6
d_call: NA
cdr3_length: 14
cdr3_nt: TGTGCCAGCAGTTACGTCGGTGGGAGTTCACCCCTCCACTTT
cdr3_aa: CASSYVGGSSPLHF